Detailed here is one T cell receptor (beta chain). Germline CDR1 and CDR2: ENHRY and SYGVKD. The CDR3 covers 14 residues. Trimming pared 6 bases from V and 1 base from J, leaving 12 bases between. The data stem from a study of shared clonotypes between healthy human individuals. The study drew all its donors from Caucasian adults living in Nashville, Tennessee. Each subset's genomic DNA was shared equally among a number of immunoSEQ plates. TCRdb's copy holds only in-frame clones and misses some; the assay was immunoSEQ multiplex PCR. Of a few million clones listed, approximately 93% are singletons. The chain uses TRBV10-3 and TRBJ1-1, with D unresolved. Sequenced material: naive CD4+ T cells from PBMCs. Subset described: CD45RA+ positively selected. The clonotype comes from a man aged 18 to 30 in good health. Some clones in this sample may be carry-over from other donors' samples. This chain's CDR3 is CAIRGTPPNTEAFF. The DNA for the CDR3 is TGTGCCATCAGGGGCACACCGCCGAACACTGAAGCTTTCTTT.